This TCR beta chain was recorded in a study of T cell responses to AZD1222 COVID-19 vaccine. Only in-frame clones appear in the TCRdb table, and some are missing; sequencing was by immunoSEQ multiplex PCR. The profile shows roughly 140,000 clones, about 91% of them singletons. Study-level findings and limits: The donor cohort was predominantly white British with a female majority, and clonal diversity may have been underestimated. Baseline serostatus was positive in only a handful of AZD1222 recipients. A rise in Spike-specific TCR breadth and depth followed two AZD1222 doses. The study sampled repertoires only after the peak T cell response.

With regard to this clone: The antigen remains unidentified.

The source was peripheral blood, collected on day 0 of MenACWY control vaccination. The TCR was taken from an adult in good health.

The CDR3 region has the DNA TGTGCCAGCAGCTTAGAAGGGTGGCACTCCTACGAGCAGTACTTC. Its translation: CASSLEGWHSYEQYF. The J gene is TRBJ2-7, the V gene TRBV11-2, with unresolved D. The germline V and J ends were trimmed by 0 bases and 0 bases, with 9 bases remaining between them. Germline V gene sequence: CDR1 SGHAT, CDR2 FQNNGV. The CDR3 spans 15 residues.